This TCR beta chain was identified during a study of blood T cell repertoires in COVID-19. Overall study context: There were acute and convalescent COVID-19 samples, and they came from the United States, Italy and Spain.

The CDR3 loop spans 15 amino acids. Germline V gene sequence: CDR1 LNHDA, CDR2 SQIVND (reference sequence). V was cut by 5 bases and J by 0 bases, with 11 bases left in between. Per the original methods: From reference gene primer amplification, estimates of nucleated cell counts were derived. Sequenced by immunoSEQ multiplex PCR; TCRdb stores in-frame clones only, minus some. That table is the source of V, J and clone size, and D and trimming were worked out from the DNA. The table has some 190,000 clones, 88% seen once. The rearrangement joins TRBV19 to TRBJ2-1; perhaps TRBD2 as D (5 bases). This clonotype originated in a man between 18 and 29 years old with active or convalescent COVID-19. Sequenced material: peripheral blood. CDR3: CASSQNEGSYNEQFF. The DNA of the CDR3 is TGTGCCAGTAGTCAGAATGAGGGCTCCTACAATGAGCAGTTCTTC.